A selection of T cell receptor beta chains follows, all from one sample in a study of response to subunit inactivated influenza vaccine. TCRdb re-called the RT-PCR reads with MiXCR, one entry per CDR3 protein. The sample shows about 480,000 distinct CDR3 sequences, approximately 11% of them seen only once. The specimen comprised PBMCs from blood, sampled roughly 45 days after vaccination. These receptors originate from a man aged 50-59 years who received an inactivated influenza vaccine. The CDR3 runs from the conserved cysteine through the conserved F or W. Fields, in order: clone size, J gene, D gene, V gene, CDR3 DNA, CDR3 protein. D genes are given only for firm matches. Clone size, where shown, is once, few, many, or a class for clones that have expanded.

NA	TRBJ2-1	TRBD2	TRBV5-4	TGTGCCAGCAGCTTGACTAGCGGGGTTTACAATGAGCAGTTCTTC	CASSLTSGVYNEQFF
NA	TRBJ2-5	TRBD2	TRBV27	TGTGCCAGCAGTTTAGTAGCGGGGGGCCCCCCCCAGACCCAGTACTTC	CASSLVAGGPPQTQYF
NA	TRBJ2-1	NA	TRBV29-1	TGCAGCGTTGACACCTTGGACAGACGGTACTACAATGAGCAGTTCTTC	CSVDTLDRRYYNEQFF
many	TRBJ2-5	TRBD2	TRBV7-6	TGTGCCAGCAGCTCCCCATGGCGGACTAGCCAAGAGACCCAGTACTTC	CASSSPWRTSQETQYF
few	TRBJ2-5	NA	TRBV7-2	TGTGCCAGCGCCTCTGTTTCGGGGAAAGAGACCCAGTACTTC	CASASVSGKETQYF
NA	TRBJ1-2	NA	TRBV20-1	TGCAGTGCTAGAGATCTGGGAGCGGGCTACACCTTC	CSARDLGAGYTF
many	TRBJ2-2	NA	TRBV6-1	TGTGCCAGCAGGGACACAAACACCGGGGAGCTGTTTTTT	CASRDTNTGELFF
NA	TRBJ1-5	NA	TRBV9	TGTGCCAGCAGCGCGGGGCCCCACCAGCCCCAGCATTTT	CASSAGPHQPQHF
NA	TRBJ2-1	TRBD2	TRBV5-4	TGTGCCAGCAGCTTGGAAGCGGGAGCGGGCAATGAGCAGTTCTTC	CASSLEAGAGNEQFF
NA	TRBJ2-1	NA	TRBV20-1	TGCAGTGCCCGAAACAAAAAAACTAGCTTGGCAGGGTTCTTC	CSARNKKTSLAGFF
few	TRBJ2-5	NA	TRBV6-5	TGTGCCAGCAGTTACGTCTCACAAGGAGCGGACGGGACCCAGTACTTC	CASSYVSQGADGTQYF
NA	TRBJ2-2	NA	TRBV27	TGTGCCAGCAGTTTATGGCCAGCAGAGAACACCGGGGAGCTGTTTTTT	CASSLWPAENTGELFF
few	TRBJ2-3	NA	TRBV7-6	TGTGCCAGCGGGGGGACAGCCTCTAGCACAGATACGCAGTATTTT	CASGGTASSTDTQYF
many	TRBJ2-3	TRBD2	TRBV4-3	TGCGCCAGCAGCCCCGGAGGAGCGGGGGATACGCAGTATTTT	CASSPGGAGDTQYF
few	TRBJ2-5	NA	TRBV7-8	TGTGCCAGCAGCCCGCGGGCAGCTCAAGAGACCCAGTACTTC	CASSPRAAQETQYF
few	TRBJ2-5	TRBD2	TRBV5-5	TGTGCCAGCAGCTTGGGAGCGGGGGGGGGAGAGACCCAGTACTTC	CASSLGAGGGETQYF
many	TRBJ2-3	TRBD2	TRBV10-3	TGTGCCATCAGTGGAGCGGGGGGGCCTGGAGATACGCAGTATTTT	CAISGAGGPGDTQYF
NA	TRBJ2-4	NA	TRBV7-2	TGTGCCAGCAGCCTAGTGGCAGGGGACATTCAGTACTTC	CASSLVAGDIQYF
few	TRBJ1-5	NA	TRBV6-1	TGTGCCAGCAGCCCTTTCGCAGGGGGCAATCAGCCCCAGCATTTT	CASSPFAGGNQPQHF
many	TRBJ2-5	TRBD2	TRBV20-1	TGCAGTGCTAGAGACGGAGCGGGAGGGGAAGAGACCCAGTACTTC	CSARDGAGGEETQYF
few	TRBJ1-1	TRBD1	TRBV19	TGTGCCAGTAGAAAGGGGGCCATGAACACTGAAGCTTTCTTT	CASRKGAMNTEAFF
few	TRBJ2-1	NA	TRBV20-1	TGCAGTGCTAAACGACTAGGTCGTAATGAGCAGTTCTTC	CSAKRLGRNEQFF
many	TRBJ2-7	NA	TRBV7-9	TGTGCCAGCAGCTTAGTCCCCTCCTACGAGCAGTACTTC	CASSLVPSYEQYF
NA	TRBJ1-6	TRBD1	TRBV15	TGTGCCACCAGCAGGGGACAGAATTCACCCCTCCACTTT	CATSRGQNSPLHF
many	TRBJ2-1	TRBD2	TRBV6-5	TGTGCCAGCAGTTGGGCTAGCGGCTTCAATGAGCAGTTCTTC	CASSWASGFNEQFF
NA	TRBJ2-5	TRBD1	TRBV19	TGTGCCAGTAGTATTACAGGGGAGGAGACCCAGTACTTC	CASSITGEETQYF
NA	TRBJ2-5	TRBD2	TRBV11-2	TGTGCCAGCAGCTTTCCCACTAGCGGGGGATTCAAGACCCAGTACTTC	CASSFPTSGGFKTQYF
many	TRBJ2-5	NA	TRBV20-1	TGCAGTGCTAGGTCACTGGTCTCGAGTCCCCAAGAGACCCAGTACTTC	CSARSLVSSPQETQYF
few	TRBJ2-1	TRBD2	TRBV19	TGTGCCAGTAGTATAGATAACCAGGGACTAGCGGGATATGAGCAGTTCTTC	CASSIDNQGLAGYEQFF
many	TRBJ2-3	NA	TRBV27	TGTGCCAGCGGTCGGGGCTACCAGTATTTT	CASGRGYQYF
many	TRBJ2-2	TRBD1	TRBV12-3/TRBV12-4	TGTGCCAGCACCAATAGACAGGGGGTCACCGGGGAGCTGTTTTTT	CASTNRQGVTGELFF
few	TRBJ2-3	NA	TRBV2	TGTGCCAGCAGTGAGTTTGGGGGCCCGACAGATACGCAGTATTTT	CASSEFGGPTDTQYF
many	TRBJ2-2	TRBD2	TRBV12-3/TRBV12-4	TGTGCCAGCAGTTTACGTAGCCGGGGACTAGCGGTTAAGAACACCGGGGAGCTGTTTTTT	CASSLRSRGLAVKNTGELFF
few	TRBJ1-5	NA	TRBV7-2	TGTGCCAGCAGCTCAAATGCGGGAAATCAGCCCCAGCATTTT	CASSSNAGNQPQHF
NA	TRBJ1-1	TRBD1	TRBV12-3/TRBV12-4	TGTGCCAGCAGTAACGGACAGGGGGGTGGAACTGAAGCTTTCTTT	CASSNGQGGGTEAFF
few	TRBJ2-6	NA	TRBV10-3	TGTGCCACTGAGACGGACCGCTCTGGGGCCAACGTCCTGACTTTC	CATETDRSGANVLTF
NA	TRBJ2-5	TRBD2	TRBV20-1	TGCAGTGCGGGTAGCGGGCAAGAGACCCAGTACTTC	CSAGSGQETQYF
NA	TRBJ2-1	TRBD2	TRBV20-1	TGCAGTGCTAGATCCCCAACTAGCGGGAGTTCCTACAATGAGCAGTTCTTC	CSARSPTSGSSYNEQFF
once	TRBJ2-5	NA	TRBV7-2	TGTGCCAGCAGCTTAGAGGCAGCAGGGGGGGAGACCCAGTACTTC	CASSLEAAGGETQYF
few	TRBJ1-5	NA	TRBV6-1	TGTGCCAGCCGCGGGGCGAGGGGTCAGCCCCAGCATTTT	CASRGARGQPQHF
many	TRBJ2-3	NA	TRBV6-5	TGTGCCAGCAGTTTCCCAGACACAGATACGCAGTATTTT	CASSFPDTDTQYF
few	TRBJ2-1	NA	TRBV24-1	TGTGCCACCAGTGAGGCTTATGGGGAGCGCGGGACCCCCTGGAATGAGCAGTTCTTC	CATSEAYGERGTPWNEQFF
few	TRBJ2-2	NA	TRBV5-6	TGTGCCAGCAGCCGGCCGGGGGCGAGGGCCGGGGAGCTGTTTTTT	CASSRPGARAGELFF
few	TRBJ2-7	TRBD2	TRBV3-1	TGTGCCAGCAGCCCCCGACTAGCGGGCCCTCCCTACGAGCAGTACTTC	CASSPRLAGPPYEQYF
NA	TRBJ2-1	TRBD2	TRBV12-3/TRBV12-4	TGTGCCAGCATCGAGACTAGCGGGAGGGATGGTGAGCAGTTCTTC	CASIETSGRDGEQFF
few	TRBJ2-7	TRBD1	TRBV6-2/TRBV6-3	TGTGCCAGCAGTTACTCGATCGGGACAGCCACCTCCTACGAGCAGTACTTC	CASSYSIGTATSYEQYF
once	TRBJ2-1	TRBD2	TRBV3-1	TGTGCCAGCAGCCACGAGGGACTAGCGGGGGGAAACTACAATGAGCAGTTCTTC	CASSHEGLAGGNYNEQFF
few	TRBJ1-2	NA	TRBV12-3/TRBV12-4	TGTGCCAGCAGTTGGGAGGGAAACGGAAACTATGGCTACACCTTC	CASSWEGNGNYGYTF
NA	TRBJ1-4	NA	TRBV5-1	TGCGCCAGCACTCCAGGGCCCAATGAAAAACTGTTTTTT	CASTPGPNEKLFF
NA	TRBJ2-2	TRBD2	TRBV7-7	TGTGCTAGCAGTAAAGCGGGGAGCACCGGGGAGCTGTTTTTT	CASSKAGSTGELFF
many	TRBJ2-7	NA	TRBV20-1	TGCAGTGCTCCGACAGGGACTAGATATTACGAGCAGTACTTC	CSAPTGTRYYEQYF
few	TRBJ2-3	NA	TRBV24-1	TGTGCCACCAGGGACAGCGGGGCTAGCACAGATACGCAGTATTTT	CATRDSGASTDTQYF
few	TRBJ1-5	NA	TRBV5-5	TGTGCCAGCAGCTTATGGGGGCCTCAGCCCCAGCATTTT	CASSLWGPQPQHF